A selection of T cell receptor beta chains follows, all from one sample in a study of shared clonotypes between healthy human individuals. The assay was immunoSEQ multiplex PCR, and TCRdb's table has in-frame clones only and misses some. The repertoire includes fewer than 600,000 clones, roughly 79% of them detected once, and around 13% sits in the top ten. Material for sequencing was PBMCs. The receptors shown here come from a woman aged 40 to 55 in good health. Some clones in this sample may be carry-over from other donors' samples. Each CDR3 is given with its conserved first and last residue. Not all rows give a size; the values are once, few, many and, for expanded clones, a class.

v_call clone_size cdr3_aa
TRBV10-2 - CASSDRGMGSIQYF
TRBV4-2 - CASSQGTSSDTQYF
TRBV11-1 once CASSSPGGSTNYGYTF
TRBV5-1 - CASSLATGNTGELFF
TRBV11-2 - CASSHAVGNSWVYEQYF
TRBV5-5 - CASSRQGSYGYTF
TRBV27 - CASSLTGGTNQPQHF
TRBV2 - CASSENRVAASTDTQYF
TRBV6-6 - CASRKGDTQYF
TRBV7-2 - CASRPPGQSQSPLHF
TRBV27 - CAGPWVDTGELFF
TRBV19 - CASSIPGPGAYEQYF
TRBV16 - CASSQRNRNYEQYF
TRBV6-6 - CASTSGRPGGNEQFF
TRBV29-1 many CSVTVGLDTEAFF
TRBV5-4 - CASSLGGLGMKTQYF
TRBV29-1 - CSVKLSYNEQFF
TRBV7-9 - CASSSQGYEQYF
TRBV19 once CASSIDGRGTYEQYF
TRBV7-3 - CASSLRGGHSPDTQYF
TRBV6-1 - CASSGMNTEAFF
TRBV29-1 - CSVDRTGGLGYTF
TRBV19 - CASSMRGTGGTDTQYF
TRBV5-1 many CASSLEAGRGEQYF
TRBV19 - CASSQTSGRARDEQFF
TRBV15 - CATSIGKTEAFF
TRBV5-4 - CASSLVRNYGYTF
TRBV27 - CASSPLLAGSSYNEQFF
TRBV11-2 - CASSSRIPSTDTQYF
TRBV7-3 - CASSPGVSYNEQFF
TRBV12-5 - CASAQDRGRGYTF
TRBV6-5 - CASSPTGSYGYTF
TRBV15 - CATTTAGYSNQPQHF
TRBV19 - CASNPDSTSNQPQHF
TRBV7-8 few CASSYPHGGSYNEQFF
TRBV19 - CASSPHPGGTGKNIQYF
TRBV7-6 - CASSRTSSTGELFF